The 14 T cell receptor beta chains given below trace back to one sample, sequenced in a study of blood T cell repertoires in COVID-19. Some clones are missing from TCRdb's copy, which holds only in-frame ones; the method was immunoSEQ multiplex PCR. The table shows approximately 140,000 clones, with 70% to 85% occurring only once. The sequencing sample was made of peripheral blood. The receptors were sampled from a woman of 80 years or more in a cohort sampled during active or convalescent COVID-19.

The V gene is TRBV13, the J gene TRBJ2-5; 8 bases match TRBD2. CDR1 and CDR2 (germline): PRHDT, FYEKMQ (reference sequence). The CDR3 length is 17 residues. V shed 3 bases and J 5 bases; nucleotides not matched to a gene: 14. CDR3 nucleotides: TGTGCCAGCAGCTTCCTTAAAAAGCGGGAGTCCTGGGAGACCCAGTACTTC. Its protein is CASSFLKKRESWETQYF. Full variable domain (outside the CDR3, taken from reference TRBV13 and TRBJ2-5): AAGVIQSPRHLIKEKRETATLKCYPIPRHDTVYWYQQGPGQDPQFLISFYEKMQSDKGSIPDRFSAQQFSDYHSELNMSSLELGDSALYFCASSFLKKRESWETQYFGPGTRLLVL.

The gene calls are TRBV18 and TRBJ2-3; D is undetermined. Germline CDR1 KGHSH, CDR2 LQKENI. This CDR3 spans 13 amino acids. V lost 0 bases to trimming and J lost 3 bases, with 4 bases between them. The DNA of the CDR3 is TGTGCCAGCTCACCACCGAGTACAGATACGCAGTATTTT. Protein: CASSPPSTDTQYF.

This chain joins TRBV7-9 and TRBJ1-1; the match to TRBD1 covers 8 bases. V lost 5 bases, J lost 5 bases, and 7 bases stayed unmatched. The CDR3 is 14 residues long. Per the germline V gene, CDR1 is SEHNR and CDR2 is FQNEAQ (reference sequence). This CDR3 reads CASSPQGVGTEAFF. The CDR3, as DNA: TGTGCCAGCAGCCCACAGGGGGTGGGAACTGAAGCTTTCTTT.

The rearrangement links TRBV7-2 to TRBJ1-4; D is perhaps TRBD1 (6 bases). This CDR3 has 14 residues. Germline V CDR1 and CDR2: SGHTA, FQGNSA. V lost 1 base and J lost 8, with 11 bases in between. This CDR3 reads CASSLGARGEKLFF. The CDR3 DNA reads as TGTGCCAGCAGCTTAGGGGCCAGGGGCGAAAAACTGTTTTTT. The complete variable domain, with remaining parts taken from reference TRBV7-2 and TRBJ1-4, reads GAGVSQSPSNKVTEKGKDVELRCDPISGHTALYWYRQSLGQGLEFLIYFQGNSAPDKSGLPSDRFSAERTGGSVSTLTIQRTQQEDSAVYLCASSLGARGEKLFFGSGTQLSVL.

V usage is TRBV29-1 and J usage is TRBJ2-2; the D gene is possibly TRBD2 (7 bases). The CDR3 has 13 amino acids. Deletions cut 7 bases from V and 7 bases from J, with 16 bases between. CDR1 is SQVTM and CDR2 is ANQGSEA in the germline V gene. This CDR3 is CSARGGLSGELFF. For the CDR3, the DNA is TGCAGCGCGAGGGGGGGCCTCAGCGGGGAGCTGTTTTTT.

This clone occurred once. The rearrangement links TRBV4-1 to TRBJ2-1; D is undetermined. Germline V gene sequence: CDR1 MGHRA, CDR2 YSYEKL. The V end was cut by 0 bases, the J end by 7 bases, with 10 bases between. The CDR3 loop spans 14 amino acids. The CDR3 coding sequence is TGCGCCAGCAGCCAAGACCTTAATAGAAATGAGCAGTTCTTC. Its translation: CASSQDLNRNEQFF.

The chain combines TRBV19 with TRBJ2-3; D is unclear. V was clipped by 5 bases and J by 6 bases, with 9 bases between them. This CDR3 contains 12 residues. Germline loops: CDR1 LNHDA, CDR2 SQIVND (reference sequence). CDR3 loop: CASSPSLDTQYF. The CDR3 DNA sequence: TGTGCCAGTAGTCCCTCCTTGGATACGCAGTATTTT.

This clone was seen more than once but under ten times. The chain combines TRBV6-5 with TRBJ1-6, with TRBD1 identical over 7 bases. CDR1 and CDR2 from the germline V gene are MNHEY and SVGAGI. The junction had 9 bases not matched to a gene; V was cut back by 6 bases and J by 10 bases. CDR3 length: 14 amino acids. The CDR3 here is CASRKTGNESPLHF. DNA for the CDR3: TGTGCCAGCAGAAAGACAGGGAACGAATCACCCCTCCACTTT.

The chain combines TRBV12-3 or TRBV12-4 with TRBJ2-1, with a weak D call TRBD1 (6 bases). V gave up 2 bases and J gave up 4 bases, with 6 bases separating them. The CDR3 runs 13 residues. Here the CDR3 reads CASSLRGYNEQFF. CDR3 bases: TGTGCCAGCAGTTTAAGGGGGTACAATGAGCAGTTCTTC.

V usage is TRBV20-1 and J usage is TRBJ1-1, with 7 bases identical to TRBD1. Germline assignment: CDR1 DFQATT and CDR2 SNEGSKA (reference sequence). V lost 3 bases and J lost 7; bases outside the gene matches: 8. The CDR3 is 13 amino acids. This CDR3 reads CSASRGLNGEAFF. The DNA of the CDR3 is TGCAGTGCTAGTAGGGGGCTGAACGGTGAAGCTTTCTTT.

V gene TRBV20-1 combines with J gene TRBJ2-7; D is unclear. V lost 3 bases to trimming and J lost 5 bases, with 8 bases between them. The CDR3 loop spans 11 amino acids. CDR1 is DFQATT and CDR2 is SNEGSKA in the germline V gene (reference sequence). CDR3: CSASNGDEQYF. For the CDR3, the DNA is TGCAGTGCTAGTAATGGAGACGAGCAGTACTTC.

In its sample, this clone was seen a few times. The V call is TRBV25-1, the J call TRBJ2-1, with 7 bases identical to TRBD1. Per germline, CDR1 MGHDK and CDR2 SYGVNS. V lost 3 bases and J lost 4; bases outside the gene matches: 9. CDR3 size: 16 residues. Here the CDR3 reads CASSDNRQGLYNEQFF. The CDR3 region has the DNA TGTGCCAGCAGTGACAACCGACAGGGATTATACAATGAGCAGTTCTTC.

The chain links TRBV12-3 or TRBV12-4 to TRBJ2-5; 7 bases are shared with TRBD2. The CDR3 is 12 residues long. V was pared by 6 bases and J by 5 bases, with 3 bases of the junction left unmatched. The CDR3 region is CASRGTMETQYF. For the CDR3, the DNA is TGTGCCAGCAGGGGGACTATGGAGACCCAGTACTTC.

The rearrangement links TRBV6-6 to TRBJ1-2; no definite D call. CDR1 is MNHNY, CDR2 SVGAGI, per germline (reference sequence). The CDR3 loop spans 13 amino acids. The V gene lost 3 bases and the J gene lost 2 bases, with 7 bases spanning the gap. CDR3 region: CASSYEGNYGYTF. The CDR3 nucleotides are TGTGCCAGCAGTTATGAGGGAAACTATGGCTACACCTTC.